The 18 T cell receptor beta chains below come from one sample, sequenced in a study of shared clonotypes between healthy human individuals. Produced via immunoSEQ multiplex PCR; TCRdb's table is partial and in-frame only. The repertoire has 2,100,000 or so clones, 90% to 96% of them found once; the top ten carry 0.1% to 0.15%. The sample was naive CD4+ T cells sorted from blood. Subset specified: CD45RA+ positively selected. The source of these receptors is a man younger than 35 in good health.

This sequence joins TRBV7-6 and TRBJ2-3; 11 positions agree with TRBD2. The CDR3 covers 18 residues. CDR1 is SGHVS and CDR2 is FNYEAQ in the germline V gene. With V trimmed by 5 bases and J by 4 bases, 14 bases remained unmatched. The CDR3 is CASSPGGTSGSAADTQYF. The DNA for the CDR3 is TGTGCCAGCAGCCCGGGAGGTACTAGCGGGAGTGCAGCAGATACGCAGTATTTT.

Note on this clone: Other DNA sequences in this specimen translate into the identical CDR3. The V and J genes are TRBV5-8 and TRBJ2-2; D is uncertain. The CDR3 runs 14 residues. Between the trimmed V and J ends, which lost 0 bases and 2 bases, there was a span of 5 bases. Germline loops: CDR1 SGHTS, CDR2 YDEGEE. This CDR3 is CASSLGRNTGELFF. The CDR3 DNA sequence: TGTGCCAGCAGCTTGGGCAGAAACACCGGGGAGCTGTTTTTT. Full variable domain (remainder filled in from reference TRBV5-8 and TRBJ2-2): EAGVTQSPTHLIKTRGQQATLRCSPISGHTSVYWYQQALGLGLQFLLWYDEGEERNRGNFPPRFSGRQFPNYSSELNVNALELEDSALYLCASSLGRNTGELFFGEGSRLTVL.

This clone was seen once. The V gene is TRBV5-1, the J gene TRBJ2-5; the match to TRBD1 covers 7 bases. Trimming cost V 4 bases and J 5 bases; bases outside gene matches: 11. CDR3 length: 15 residues. CDR1 SGHRS and CDR2 YFSETQ come from the germline V gene. The CDR3 here is CASSATGTASETQYF. Here the CDR3 DNA reads TGCGCCAGCAGCGCAACGGGGACAGCGTCGGAGACCCAGTACTTC.

V usage is TRBV5-1 and J usage is TRBJ2-3; D uncertain. The CDR3 sequence is 15 residues long. The V end lost 1 base, the J end lost 1 base, and 10 bases lay between the germline ends. Germline-derived CDR1 and CDR2 are SGHRS and YFSETQ. CDR3 protein: CASSLTGGGTDTQYF. Written as DNA, the CDR3 is TGCGCCAGCAGCTTGACGGGCGGAGGCACAGATACGCAGTATTTT. Complete variable domain (other parts from reference TRBV5-1 and TRBJ2-3): KAGVTQTPRYLIKTRGQQVTLSCSPISGHRSVSWYQQTPGQGLQFLFEYFSETQRNKGNFPGRFSGRQFSNSRSEMNVSTLELGDSALYLCASSLTGGGTDTQYFGPGTRLTVL.

The gene calls are TRBV9 and TRBJ2-7, with 8 bases that match TRBD2. This CDR3 is built from 14 residues. Trimming removed 0 bases from V and 3 bases from J; junction bases left unmatched: 2. CDR1 and CDR2 (germline): SGDLS, YYNGEE. CDR3 residues: CASSVDTSGYEQYF. The CDR3 DNA follows: TGTGCCAGCAGCGTAGACACTAGCGGCTACGAGCAGTACTTC.

With respect to this clone: This same CDR3 is encoded by further DNA sequences in the sample. The V and J genes are TRBV5-1 and TRBJ2-3, with 12 bases fitting TRBD1. This CDR3 comprises 16 residues. Germline CDR1 is SGHRS and CDR2 is YFSETQ. V was pared by 0 bases and J by 4 bases, with 3 bases of the junction left unmatched. In nucleotides, the CDR3 is TGCGCCAGCAGCTTGGAGGGACAGGGGGCCTCAGATACGCAGTATTTT. Its translation: CASSLEGQGASDTQYF.

Worth noting for this clone: This same CDR3 is encoded by further DNA sequences in the sample. The chain carries TRBV11-2 and TRBJ2-1; TRBD2 matches at 10 bases. This CDR3 contains 14 residues. Per germline, CDR1 SGHAT and CDR2 FQNNGV. The J segment lost 3 bases and the V segment lost 5 bases, leaving 1 base of the junction unmatched. The CDR3 region is CASSRTSGYNEQFF. The CDR3 region has the DNA TGTGCCAGCAGCCGGACTAGCGGCTACAATGAGCAGTTCTTC.

The genes are TRBV25-1 and TRBJ1-6, with 10 nucleotides matching TRBD1. The germline V gene encodes CDR1 MGHDK and CDR2 SYGVNS. The J segment lost 6 bases and the V segment lost 2 bases, leaving 10 bases of the junction unmatched. This CDR3 has 18 amino acids. This CDR3 is CASSERDRGRFFNSPLHF. CDR3 nucleotides: TGTGCCAGCAGTGAACGGGACAGGGGCCGCTTTTTTAATTCACCCCTCCACTTT.

The rearrangement joins TRBV5-1 to TRBJ2-3; no clear D. CDR1 and CDR2 (germline): SGHRS, YFSETQ. CDR3 length: 15 residues. Deletions cut 0 bases from V and 2 bases from J, with 10 bases between. CDR3 sequence (DNA): TGCGCCAGCAGCTTGGCCGAGCCATACACAGATACGCAGTATTTT. Its translation is CASSLAEPYTDTQYF.

The gene calls are TRBV4-1 and TRBJ2-1, with 11 positions matching TRBD2. CDR1 and CDR2 from the germline V gene are MGHRA and YSYEKL. V was pared by 1 base and J by 16 bases, with 9 bases of the junction left unmatched. The CDR3 consists of 14 residues. The CDR3 DNA is TGCGCCAGCAGCCAAGTCATAGCGGGGGGGCCCTTCTTCTTC. It translates to CASSQVIAGGPFFF.

The chain has TRBV7-9 and TRBJ1-4; D unclear. This CDR3 has 18 residues. V lost 1 base and J lost 0, with 15 bases in between. Germline V gene data show CDR1 as SEHNR and CDR2 as FQNEAQ (reference sequence). The CDR3 DNA reads as TGTGCCAGCAGCTTAGAAGGCGTCAGACTTGCAACTAATGAAAAACTGTTTTTT. Protein sequence: CASSLEGVRLATNEKLFF.

The genes are TRBV27 and TRBJ2-6; no firm D call. The V gene's germline CDR1 is MNHEY and CDR2 SMNVEV (reference sequence). The V and J ends lost 2 bases and 0 bases respectively, with 8 bases between them. The CDR3 is 16 residues long. The CDR3 sequence: CASSLARSSGANVLTF. DNA for the CDR3: TGTGCCAGCAGTTTAGCCCGGAGCTCTGGGGCCAACGTCCTGACTTTC. The complete variable domain, with remaining parts taken from reference TRBV27 and TRBJ2-6, reads EAQVTQNPRYLITVTGKKLTVTCSQNMNHEYMSWYRQDPGLGLRQIYYSMNVEVTDKGDVPEGYKVSRKEKRNFPLILESPSPNQTSLYFCASSLARSSGANVLTFGAGSRLTVL.

This clone was detected only once. The V and J genes are TRBV5-1 and TRBJ2-3, with 8 bases that match TRBD1. Trimming cost V 4 bases and J 4 bases; bases outside gene matches: 5. Germline CDR1 reads SGHRS; CDR2 reads YFSETQ. CDR3 length: 14 amino acids. CDR3 in DNA: TGCGCCAGCAGCACACGGACAGGGTCAGATACGCAGTATTTT. This translates into CASSTRTGSDTQYF. The full variable domain, in which reference TRBV5-1 and TRBJ2-3 provide the parts outside the CDR3, is KAGVTQTPRYLIKTRGQQVTLSCSPISGHRSVSWYQQTPGQGLQFLFEYFSETQRNKGNFPGRFSGRQFSNSRSEMNVSTLELGDSALYLCASSTRTGSDTQYFGPGTRLTVL.

The J gene is TRBJ1-2, the V gene TRBV5-4, with 10 bases matching TRBD1. CDR1 SGHNT and CDR2 YYREEE come from the germline V gene (reference sequence). The CDR3 has 13 residues. The ends lost 4 bases at V and 8 bases at J; junction bases unmatched: 5. CDR3 nucleotides: TGTGCCAGCAGCCTGGGACAGGGGTTAGGCTACACCTTC. As protein: CASSLGQGLGYTF.

This clone is a singleton in its sample. The genes are TRBV5-1 and TRBJ2-7, with D perhaps TRBD2 (5 bases). Trimming cost V 2 bases and J 7 bases, with 16 bases left between them. The CDR3 consists of 14 residues. Germline V CDR1 and CDR2: SGHRS, YFSETQ. CDR3 bases: TGCGCCAGCAGCTTAGGCGGACTTGGCAAAGAGCAGTACTTC. Amino acid sequence: CASSLGGLGKEQYF.

The J gene is TRBJ1-4, the V gene TRBV5-1, with D perhaps matching TRBD1 (6 bases). The V gene's germline CDR1 is SGHRS and CDR2 YFSETQ. The CDR3 has 15 residues. V lost 7 bases to trimming and J lost 7 bases, with 20 bases between them. CDR3 amino acids: CASGSRGGPLEKLFF. The CDR3 coding sequence is TGCGCCAGCGGCTCCCGGGGGGGCCCCCTTGAAAAACTGTTTTTT. The entire variable domain, with the rest obtained from reference TRBV5-1 and TRBJ1-4, is as follows: KAGVTQTPRYLIKTRGQQVTLSCSPISGHRSVSWYQQTPGQGLQFLFEYFSETQRNKGNFPGRFSGRQFSNSRSEMNVSTLELGDSALYLCASGSRGGPLEKLFFGSGTQLSVL.

The rearrangement joins TRBV2 to TRBJ2-7; D ambiguous. V lost 5 bases and J 1 base, leaving 12 bases between the germline ends. There are 14 residues in the CDR3. Germline V gives CDR1 SNHLY, CDR2 FYNNEI. Here the CDR3 reads CASSPTLGSYEQYF. The CDR3 DNA is TGTGCCAGCAGTCCGACCCTAGGGTCCTACGAGCAGTACTTC.

The V call is TRBV10-3, the J call TRBJ2-3, with D perhaps TRBD1 (5 bases). Trimming removed 4 bases from V and 0 bases from J, with 8 bases in between. The CDR3 length is 14 residues. Germline CDR1 and CDR2: ENHRY and SYGVKD. CDR3 loop: CAISGQGSTDTQYF. The CDR3 DNA reads as TGTGCCATCAGTGGGCAGGGCAGCACAGATACGCAGTATTTT.